This T cell receptor (beta chain) was obtained from a study of somatic mutations in cytotoxic T cells in rheumatoid arthritis. CD4+ and CD8+ cells were isolated by positive magnetic bead selection, with purity checked by flow cytometry. Measured with immunoSEQ multiplex PCR; TCRdb has only the in-frame clones, and not every one. The table has about 12,000 clones, roughly 72% seen once; the top ten hold 8% to 10%. The CDR3 has 15 residues. Germline assignment: CDR1 MRHNA and CDR2 SNTAGT. V was trimmed by 2 bases and J by 0 bases, leaving 7 bases between them. V usage is TRBV6-4 and J usage is TRBJ2-2, with D tentatively TRBD1 (5 bases). The sample consisted of CD8+ T cells sorted from blood. The receptor's source is a man aged 65 to 79 in good health. This CDR3 is CASSDGASNTGELFF. The CDR3 bases are TGTGCCAGCAGTGACGGGGCATCGAACACCGGGGAGCTGTTTTTT.